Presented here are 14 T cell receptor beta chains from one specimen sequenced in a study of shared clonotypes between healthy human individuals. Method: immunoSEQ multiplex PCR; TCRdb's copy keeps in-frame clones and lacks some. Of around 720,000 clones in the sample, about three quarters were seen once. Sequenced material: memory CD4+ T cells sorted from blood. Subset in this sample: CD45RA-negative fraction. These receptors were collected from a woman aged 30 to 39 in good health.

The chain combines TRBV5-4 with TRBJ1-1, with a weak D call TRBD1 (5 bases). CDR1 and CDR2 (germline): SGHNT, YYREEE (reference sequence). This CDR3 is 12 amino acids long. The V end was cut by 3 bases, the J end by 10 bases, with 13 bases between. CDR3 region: CASSSGREVAFF. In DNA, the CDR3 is TGTGCCAGCAGCTCAGGGCGAGAGGTAGCTTTCTTT.

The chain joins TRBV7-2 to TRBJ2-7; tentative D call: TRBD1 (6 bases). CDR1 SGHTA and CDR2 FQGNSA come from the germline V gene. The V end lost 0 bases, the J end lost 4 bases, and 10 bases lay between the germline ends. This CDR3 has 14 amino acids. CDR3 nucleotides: TGTGCCAGCAGCTTAGCCGGCAGGGGTTACGAGCAGTACTTC. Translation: CASSLAGRGYEQYF.

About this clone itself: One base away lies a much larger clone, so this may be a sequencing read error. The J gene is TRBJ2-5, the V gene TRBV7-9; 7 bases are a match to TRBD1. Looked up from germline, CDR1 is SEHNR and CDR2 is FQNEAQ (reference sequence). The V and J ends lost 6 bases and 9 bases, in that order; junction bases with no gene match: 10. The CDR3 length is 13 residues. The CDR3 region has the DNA TGTGCCAGCAGGGAACAGGGGCCGGAGGCCCAGTACTTC. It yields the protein CASREQGPEAQYF.

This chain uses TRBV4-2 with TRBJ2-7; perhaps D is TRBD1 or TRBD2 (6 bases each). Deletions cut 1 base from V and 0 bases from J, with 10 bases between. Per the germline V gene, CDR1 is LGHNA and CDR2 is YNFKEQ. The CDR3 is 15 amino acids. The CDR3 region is CASSQVGGNSYEQYF. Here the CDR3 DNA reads TGTGCCAGCAGCCAAGTCGGGGGCAACTCCTACGAGCAGTACTTC.

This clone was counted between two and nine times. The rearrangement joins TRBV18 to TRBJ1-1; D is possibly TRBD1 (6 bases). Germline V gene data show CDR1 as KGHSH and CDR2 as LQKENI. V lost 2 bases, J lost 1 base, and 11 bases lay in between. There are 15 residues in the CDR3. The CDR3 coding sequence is TGTGCCAGCTCACCAAGGCAGGGGTGGAACACTGAAGCTTTCTTT. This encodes CASSPRQGWNTEAFF.

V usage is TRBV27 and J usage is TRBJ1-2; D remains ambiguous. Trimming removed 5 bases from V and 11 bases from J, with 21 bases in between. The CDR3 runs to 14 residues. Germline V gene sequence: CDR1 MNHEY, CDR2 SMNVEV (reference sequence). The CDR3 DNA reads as TGTGCCAGCAGTCAATATAGGGCCGAGGCCGGGTACACCTTC. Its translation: CASSQYRAEAGYTF.

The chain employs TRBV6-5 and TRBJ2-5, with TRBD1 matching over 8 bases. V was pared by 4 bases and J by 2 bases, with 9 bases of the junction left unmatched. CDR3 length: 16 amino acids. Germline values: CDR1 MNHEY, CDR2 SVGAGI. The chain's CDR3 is CASSSGQGVGQETQYF. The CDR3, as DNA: TGTGCCAGCAGTTCTGGACAGGGAGTAGGACAAGAGACCCAGTACTTC.

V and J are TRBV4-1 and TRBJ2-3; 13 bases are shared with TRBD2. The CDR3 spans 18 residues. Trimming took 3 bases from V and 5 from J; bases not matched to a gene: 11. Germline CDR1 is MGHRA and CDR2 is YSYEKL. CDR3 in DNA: TGCGCCAGCAGCCAGGACCGACGACTAGCGGGAGGTCTAGATACGCAGTATTTT. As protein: CASSQDRRLAGGLDTQYF.

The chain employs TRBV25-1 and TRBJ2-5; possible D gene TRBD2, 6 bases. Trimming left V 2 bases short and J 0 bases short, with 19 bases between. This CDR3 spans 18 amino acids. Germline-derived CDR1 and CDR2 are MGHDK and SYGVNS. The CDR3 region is CASSEPVWASVDQETQYF. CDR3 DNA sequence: TGTGCCAGCAGTGAACCGGTTTGGGCTAGCGTAGACCAAGAGACCCAGTACTTC.

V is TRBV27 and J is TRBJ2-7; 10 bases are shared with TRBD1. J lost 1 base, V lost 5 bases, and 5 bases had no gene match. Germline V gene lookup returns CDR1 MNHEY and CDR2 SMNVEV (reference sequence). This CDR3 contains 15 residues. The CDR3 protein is CASSPRQGASYEQYF. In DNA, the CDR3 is TGTGCCAGCAGTCCCCGACAGGGGGCGTCCTACGAGCAGTACTTC.

In nucleotides, the CDR3 is TGTGCCAGCAGCTTAGGTCTCCCTATAGATGAGCAGTTCTTC. Translation: CASSLGLPIDEQFF. The chain recombines TRBV7-2 with TRBJ2-1; D is unclear. The CDR3 contains 14 residues. The germline gives CDR1 SGHTA, CDR2 FQGNSA. V was clipped by 1 base and J by 8 bases, with 12 bases between them.

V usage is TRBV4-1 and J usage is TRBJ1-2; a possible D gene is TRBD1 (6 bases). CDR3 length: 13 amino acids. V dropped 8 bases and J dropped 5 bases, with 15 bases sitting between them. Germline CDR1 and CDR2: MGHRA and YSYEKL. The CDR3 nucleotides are TGCGCCAGCCAGGGGTTTCGGGGATATGGCTACACCTTC. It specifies CASQGFRGYGYTF.

The CDR3: CASSTGQGATGNTIYF. The CDR3, as DNA: TGTGCCAGCAGTACCGGACAGGGGGCCACTGGAAACACCATATATTTT. The chain carries TRBV6-6 and TRBJ1-3; 11 positions agree with TRBD1. The V segment lost 5 bases and the J segment 2 bases; nucleotides outside the gene matches: 5. Germline V lookup: CDR1 MNHNY, CDR2 SVGAGI (reference sequence). The length of the CDR3 is 16 residues.

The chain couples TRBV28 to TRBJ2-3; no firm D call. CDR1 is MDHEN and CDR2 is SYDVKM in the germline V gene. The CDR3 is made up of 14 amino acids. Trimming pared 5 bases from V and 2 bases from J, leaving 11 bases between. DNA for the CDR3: TGTGCCAGCAGTAGTGGGCCTAACACAGATACGCAGTATTTT. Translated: CASSSGPNTDTQYF.